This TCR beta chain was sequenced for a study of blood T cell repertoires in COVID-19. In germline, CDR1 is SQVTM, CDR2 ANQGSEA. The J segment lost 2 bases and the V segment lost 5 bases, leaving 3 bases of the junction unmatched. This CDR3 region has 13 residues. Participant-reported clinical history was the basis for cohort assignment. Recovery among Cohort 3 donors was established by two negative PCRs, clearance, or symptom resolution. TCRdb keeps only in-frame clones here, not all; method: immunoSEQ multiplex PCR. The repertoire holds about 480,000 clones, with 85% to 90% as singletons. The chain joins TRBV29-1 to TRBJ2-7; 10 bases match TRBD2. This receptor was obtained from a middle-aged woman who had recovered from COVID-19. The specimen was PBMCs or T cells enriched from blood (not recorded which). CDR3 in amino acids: CSVLAGGTYEQYF. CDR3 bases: TGCAGCGTTTTAGCGGGAGGTACCTACGAGCAGTACTTC.